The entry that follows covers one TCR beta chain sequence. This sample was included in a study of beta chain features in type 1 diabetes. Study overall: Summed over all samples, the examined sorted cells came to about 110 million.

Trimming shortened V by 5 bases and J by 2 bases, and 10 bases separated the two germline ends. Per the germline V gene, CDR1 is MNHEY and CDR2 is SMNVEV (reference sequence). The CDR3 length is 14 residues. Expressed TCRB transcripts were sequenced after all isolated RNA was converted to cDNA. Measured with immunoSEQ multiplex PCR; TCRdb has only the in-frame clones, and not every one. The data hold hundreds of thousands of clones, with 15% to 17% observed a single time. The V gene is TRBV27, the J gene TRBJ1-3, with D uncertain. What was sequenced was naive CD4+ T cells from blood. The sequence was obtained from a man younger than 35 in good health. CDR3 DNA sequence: TGTGCCAGCAGTCCTACCTGGGCTGGAAACACCATATATTTT. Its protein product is CASSPTWAGNTIYF.